The 8 T cell receptor beta chains below come from one sample, sequenced in a study of PD-1 blockade in classical Hodgkin lymphoma. Profiled with immunoSEQ multiplex PCR; TCRdb holds only in-frame clones, not every one. The sample shows about 43,000 clones, approximately 70% of them seen only once. Exposure to brentuximab vedotin varied, and each patient had relapsed following autologous stem cell transplantation. The sample in question was peripheral blood mononuclear cells (PBMCs), obtained at baseline. These receptors were obtained from a human donor with classical Hodgkin lymphoma.

This clone has at least ten counts. The chain couples TRBV2 to TRBJ1-1; D is perhaps TRBD1 (5 bases). Looked up from germline, CDR1 is SNHLY and CDR2 is FYNNEI. The CDR3 spans 14 residues. V shed 0 bases and J shed 10 bases, with 15 bases lying between them. The CDR3 DNA reads TGTGCCAGCAGTGAAGCGCTTCAGGGCTCTCGAGCTTTCTTT. It specifies CASSEALQGSRAFF.

The gene calls are TRBV6-6 and TRBJ1-1; D remains ambiguous. V lost 4 bases and J 6 bases, leaving 9 bases between the germline ends. Germline lookup yields CDR1 MNHNY and CDR2 SVGAGI (reference sequence). The CDR3 is 12 residues long. The CDR3 region is CASSSGVAEAFF. CDR3 nucleotides: TGTGCCAGCAGTTCCGGGGTGGCTGAAGCTTTCTTT.

This sequence joins TRBV1 and TRBJ2-7; whether TRBD2, the table's D call, matches the DNA was not checked. TRBV1 is flagged as a pseudogene. This CDR3 has 20 residues. DNA of the CDR3: TGCACCAGCAGCCAAGATGTGTGCGGGACTAGCGGCCTTGACCTACCCGAGCAGTACTTC. Translating it yields CTSSQDVCGTSGLDLPEQYF.

The rearrangement joins TRBV7-9 to TRBJ2-7; D call uncertain. The CDR3 spans 12 residues. The V gene lost 4 bases and the J gene lost 4 bases, with 8 bases spanning the gap. CDR1 and CDR2 (germline): SEHNR, FQNEAQ (reference sequence). CDR3 loop: CASSWLDYEQYF. The CDR3 region has the DNA TGTGCCAGCAGCTGGCTTGATTACGAGCAGTACTTC.

V and J are TRBV5-6 and TRBJ2-3; TRBD2 is a possible D gene (5 bases). The CDR3 consists of 15 residues. The V gene's germline CDR1 is SGHDT and CDR2 YYEEEE. Trimming removed 4 bases from V and 2 bases from J, with 14 bases in between. The CDR3 coding sequence is TGTGCCAGCAGCCCGGGGTCGTGGTACACAGATACGCAGTATTTT. This codes for CASSPGSWYTDTQYF.

The chain joins TRBV5-1 to TRBJ1-1; D gene ambiguous. CDR1 and CDR2 (germline): SGHRS, YFSETQ. This CDR3 comprises 16 residues. The V end lost 3 bases, the J end lost 1 base, and 16 bases lay between the germline ends. The chain's CDR3 is CASSSGLAPGNTEAFF. CDR3 DNA sequence: TGCGCCAGCAGCTCGGGCCTGGCTCCGGGGAACACTGAAGCTTTCTTT.

V and J are TRBV6-5 and TRBJ2-3, with 7 bases fitting TRBD2. The germline V gene encodes CDR1 MNHEY and CDR2 SVGAGI. CDR3 length: 14 amino acids. The J segment lost 3 bases and the V segment lost 6 bases, leaving 6 bases of the junction unmatched. The CDR3 region has the DNA TGTGCCAGCAGACGGCTAGCGGTTACAGATACGCAGTATTTT. It encodes CASRRLAVTDTQYF.

The J gene is TRBJ1-1, the V gene TRBV7-8; unclear D gene. Trimming cost V 3 bases and J 0 bases, with 14 bases left between them. The CDR3 length is 16 residues. Germline CDR1 and CDR2: SGHVS and FQNEAQ. In DNA form, the CDR3 reads TGTGCCAGCAGCTTCATATCGGGCGCAATGAACACTGAAGCTTTCTTT. It is translated as CASSFISGAMNTEAFF.